Following are 3 T cell receptor beta chains from one sample sequenced in a study of blood T cell repertoires in COVID-19. This table comes from immunoSEQ multiplex PCR, and its TCRdb copy is limited to in-frame clones, with some not included. The sample consists of 45,000 to 55,000 clones, roughly 83% of them appearing once. The specimen was peripheral blood. The receptors stem from a woman older than 75 with acute or convalescent COVID-19.

The chain is built from TRBV6-4 and TRBJ2-1, with 8 bases that match TRBD2. Germline V lookup: CDR1 MRHNA, CDR2 SNTAGT. The CDR3 is 15 amino acids. V gave up 4 bases and J gave up 0 bases; unmatched junction bases: 2. The CDR3 nucleotides read TGTGCCAGCAGTGGTAGCGGGAACTCCTACAATGAGCAGTTCTTC. Encoded protein: CASSGSGNSYNEQFF.

The CDR3 sequence is CASSSRGGGYTF. The CDR3 region has the DNA TGTGCCAGCAGCTCCCGGGGGGGTGGCTACACCTTC. V gene TRBV7-2 combines with J gene TRBJ1-2, with a possible D match to TRBD1 (5 bases). CDR3 length equals 12 residues. The ends were cut back, 4 bases at V and 7 bases at J, with 10 bases in the middle. Per the germline V gene, CDR1 is SGHTA and CDR2 is FQGNSA.

This clone has more than one count but fewer than ten. The CDR3, as DNA: TGTGCCAGCAGTGACCACTTGGGACTAGCGGGGACGAAGACCCAGTACTTC. It is translated as CASSDHLGLAGTKTQYF. The chain is built from TRBV6-1 and TRBJ2-5, with TRBD2 matching over 13 bases. This CDR3 has 17 residues. V was pared by 3 bases and J by 6 bases, with 10 bases of the junction left unmatched. Germline V gene data show CDR1 as MNHNS and CDR2 as SASEGT.